This paragraph reports one T cell receptor (beta chain). The data belong to a study of blood T cell repertoires in COVID-19. The CDR3 is made up of 15 amino acids. Germline V gives CDR1 SGHTA, CDR2 FQGTGA. After removal of 3 bases from V and 13 bases from J, the junction contained 12 bases not matched to a gene. Assay used: immunoSEQ multiplex PCR; TCRdb lists only in-frame clones, some missing. The data show 130,000 to 150,000 clones, under 90% seen once. The sequence derives from a human donor in a cohort sampled during active COVID-19. V and J are TRBV7-3 and TRBJ2-1; 10 positions agree with TRBD2. Source material: peripheral blood. CDR3 DNA: TGTGCCAGCAGCTTGGAGCGGGAGGGCCATTCCGATCAGTTCTTC. It is translated as CASSLEREGHSDQFF.